This T cell receptor beta chain was identified in a study of CD4 T cells in relation to SARS-CoV-2 and coronaviruses. Findings of the study overall: Samples before the pandemic and after infection were not matched within any donor.

This CDR3 is built from 16 residues. Germline V gene data show CDR1 as SGHDT and CDR2 as YYEEEE. V was clipped by 3 bases and J by 1 base; unmatched bases: 7. The protocol was immunoSEQ multiplex PCR, while the TCRdb copy is restricted to in-frame clones and leaves out a portion. The profile covers approximately 59,000 clones, with 87% appearing a single time and around 1.7% taken by the ten largest. As concerns this clone: Its specificity is unknown.

Before the COVID-19 pandemic, during about 2010-2019, CD4+ T cells were taken from unexposed donors. Naive and memory CD4+ T cells came from enriched cryopreserved PBMCs. This clonotype originated in a human donor in good health. What was sequenced was memory CD4+ T cells from PBMCs. The rearrangement uses TRBV5-6 and TRBJ2-1; TRBD2 aligns across 7 bases. The CDR3 spells CASSSRGRVSYNEQFF. DNA of the CDR3: TGTGCCAGCAGCTCGCGGGGGAGGGTGTCCTACAATGAGCAGTTCTTC.